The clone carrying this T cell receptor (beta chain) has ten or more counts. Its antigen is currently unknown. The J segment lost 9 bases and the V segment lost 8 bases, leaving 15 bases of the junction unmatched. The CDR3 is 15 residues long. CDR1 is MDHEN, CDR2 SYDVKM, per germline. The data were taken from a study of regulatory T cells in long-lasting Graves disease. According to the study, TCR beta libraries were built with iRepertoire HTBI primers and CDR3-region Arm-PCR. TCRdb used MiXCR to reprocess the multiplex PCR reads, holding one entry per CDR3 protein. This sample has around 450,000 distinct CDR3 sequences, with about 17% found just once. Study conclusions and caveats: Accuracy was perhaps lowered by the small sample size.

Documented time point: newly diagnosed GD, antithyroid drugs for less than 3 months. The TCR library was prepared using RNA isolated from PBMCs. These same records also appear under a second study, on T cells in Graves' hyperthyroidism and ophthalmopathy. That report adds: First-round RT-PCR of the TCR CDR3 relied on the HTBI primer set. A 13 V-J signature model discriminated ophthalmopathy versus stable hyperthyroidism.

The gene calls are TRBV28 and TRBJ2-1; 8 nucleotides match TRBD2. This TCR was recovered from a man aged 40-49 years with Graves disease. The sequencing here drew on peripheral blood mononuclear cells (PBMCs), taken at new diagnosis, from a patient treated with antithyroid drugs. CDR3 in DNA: TGTGCCAGCTCCTCGGGAGGCCAGCGGGGGAGTGAGCAGTTCTTC. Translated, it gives CASSSGGQRGSEQFF.